A selection of T cell receptor beta chains follows, all from one sample in a study of CD8+CD57+ T cells in acquired aplastic anemia. TCRdb passed the reads through MiXCR, listing each CDR3 protein once. The profile shows about 81,000 distinct CDR3 sequences, less than 60% of them singletons. The specimen was sorted CD4+, CD8+, or CD8+CD57+ T cells (not recorded which) from PBMCs. The receptors come from a human donor in good health, serving as a control. CDR3s include the opening cysteine and the closing phenylalanine or tryptophan. D genes are given only for firm matches. Expanded clones get a size class; other rows say once, few or many, or leave the size out.

d_gene: .
j_gene: TRBJ1-6
v_gene: TRBV9
abundance: .
CDR3aa: CASSVEQANSPLHF
CDR3nt: TGTGCCAGCAGCGTAGAACAGGCAAATTCACCCCTCCACTTT

d_gene: .
j_gene: TRBJ1-1
v_gene: TRBV19
abundance: .
CDR3aa: CASSASVSRTEAFF
CDR3nt: TGTGCCAGTAGTGCTTCGGTTAGTCGGACTGAAGCTTTCTTT

d_gene: .
j_gene: TRBJ2-3
v_gene: TRBV25-1
abundance: many
CDR3aa: CASSPLGGNTDTQYF
CDR3nt: TGTGCCAGCAGCCCCCTAGGTGGAAACACAGACACGCAGTATTTT

d_gene: TRBD2
j_gene: TRBJ2-7
v_gene: TRBV10-3
abundance: .
CDR3aa: CAIKGTSGGSYEQYF
CDR3nt: TGTGCCATCAAAGGGACTAGCGGGGGATCCTACGAGCAGTACTTC

d_gene: TRBD1
j_gene: TRBJ1-1
v_gene: TRBV20-1
abundance: many
CDR3aa: CSAQPVGTGPEAFF
CDR3nt: TGCAGTGCTCAACCTGTCGGGACAGGGCCTGAAGCTTTCTTT

d_gene: TRBD1
j_gene: TRBJ1-4
v_gene: TRBV12-3/TRBV12-4
abundance: .
CDR3aa: CASRHRGGTNEKLFF
CDR3nt: TGTGCCAGCAGACACAGGGGGGGAACTAATGAAAAACTGTTTTTT

d_gene: .
j_gene: TRBJ1-1
v_gene: TRBV7-6
abundance: once
CDR3aa: CASSLEENTEAFF
CDR3nt: TGTGCCAGCAGCTTAGAGGAGAACACTGAGGCTTTCTTT

d_gene: .
j_gene: TRBJ2-1
v_gene: TRBV19
abundance: few
CDR3aa: CASEHGGIGSYNEQFF
CDR3nt: TGTGCCAGCGAACATGGGGGGATCGGCTCCTACAATGAGCAGTTCTTC

d_gene: .
j_gene: TRBJ1-2
v_gene: TRBV6-1
abundance: .
CDR3aa: CASSDTGSHGYTF
CDR3nt: TGTGCCAGCAGCGATACAGGGTCCCATGGCTACACCTTC

d_gene: .
j_gene: TRBJ1-2
v_gene: TRBV24-1
abundance: few
CDR3aa: CATSLGTGGYTF
CDR3nt: TGTGCCACCAGTCTAGGGACTGGGGGCTACACCTTC

d_gene: .
j_gene: TRBJ1-2
v_gene: TRBV19
abundance: .
CDR3aa: CASSMTGGDYYGYTF
CDR3nt: TGTGCCAGTAGTATGACGGGGGGCGACTACTATGGCTACACCTTC

d_gene: .
j_gene: TRBJ2-5
v_gene: TRBV29-1
abundance: .
CDR3aa: CSVGSLRQGPGETQYF
CDR3nt: TGCAGCGTTGGATCACTGCGGCAGGGGCCGGGAGAGACCCAGTACTTC

d_gene: .
j_gene: TRBJ2-7
v_gene: TRBV29-1
abundance: .
CDR3aa: CGVESNYEQYF
CDR3nt: TGCGGCGTTGAATCAAATTACGAGCAGTACTTC

d_gene: TRBD1
j_gene: TRBJ2-7
v_gene: TRBV27
abundance: .
CDR3aa: CASSLGQGAFEQHF
CDR3nt: TGTGCCAGCAGTTTGGGACAGGGGGCGTTCGAGCAGCACTTC

d_gene: .
j_gene: TRBJ2-7
v_gene: TRBV7-9
abundance: .
CDR3aa: CASSFTGYYEQYF
CDR3nt: TGTGCCAGCAGCTTCACAGGATACTACGAGCAGTACTTC

d_gene: .
j_gene: TRBJ2-7
v_gene: TRBV28
abundance: few
CDR3aa: CASSLTQGRHEQYF
CDR3nt: TGTGCCAGCAGTTTAACTCAGGGGAGACACGAGCAGTACTTC

d_gene: TRBD1
j_gene: TRBJ2-3
v_gene: TRBV12-5
abundance: few
CDR3aa: CASGLEGQGSTDTQYF
CDR3nt: TGTGCTAGTGGTTTGGAGGGACAGGGGAGCACAGATACGCAGTATTTT